This T cell receptor beta chain was profiled in a study of blood T cell repertoires in COVID-19. The table came from immunoSEQ multiplex PCR; TCRdb's copy has only in-frame clones and leaves some out. This table holds under 200,000 clones, approximately 84% found once. Cohort 3 donors were reported recovered after two negative PCRs, clearance, or symptom resolution. The germline V gene encodes CDR1 SGHTA and CDR2 FQGNSA. The ends lost 2 bases at V and 3 bases at J; junction bases unmatched: 7. CDR3 length equals 15 residues. The origin of this receptor is a man aged 50-59 years who had recovered from COVID-19. Sequencing was carried out using PBMCs or T cells enriched from blood (not recorded which). The V and J genes are TRBV7-2 and TRBJ2-7, with TRBD2 matching 7 bases. The DNA for the CDR3 is TGTGCCAGCAGCTTATCGCCTAGCGGCCGCTACGAGCAGTACTTC. It codes for CASSLSPSGRYEQYF.